The clone carrying this T cell receptor (beta chain) was detected ten times or more. Its cognate antigen is unknown. Amplified TCR beta CDR3 regions came from RNA transcripts. The HTBI primer set drove a first-round RT-PCR of the TCR CDR3. Using its own MiXCR run on the multiplex PCR reads, TCRdb lists one record per CDR3 protein. Among hundreds of thousands of distinct CDR3 sequences listed, under 15% were seen once. The data are from a study of T cells in Graves' hyperthyroidism and ophthalmopathy. Overall study context: Staff took peripheral blood when the initial diagnosis was made, before any treatment began.

A NOSPECS grade of at least 4, a Clinical Activity Score of at least 3 and duration under 3 months were recorded in ophthalmopathy patients. Study findings and constraints: Also found in blood were most expanded thyroid clonotypes above 0.001. Patients with ophthalmopathy were separated from those with stable hyperthyroidism by a 13 V-J model.

The sequenced sample was blood. The clonotype originates from a woman aged 40 to 50 with Graves' ophthalmopathy.

This CDR3 is CASSETSGTGREQYF. In DNA form, the CDR3 reads TGTGCCAGCAGTGAAACTTCCGGGACAGGGCGCGAGCAGTACTTC. The J gene is TRBJ2-7, the V gene TRBV6-1, with 9 bases fitting TRBD1. CDR1 MNHNS and CDR2 SASEGT come from the germline V gene. V lost 2 bases to trimming and J lost 6 bases; unmatched junction nucleotides: 8. The CDR3 covers 15 residues.